This is a list of T cell receptor beta chains from one sample in a study of T cell repertoires in cytomegalovirus infection. TCRdb independently ran MiXCR on the reads; one entry per CDR3 protein. The sample lists around 710,000 distinct CDR3 sequences, about 29% seen once, with less than 15% in the top ten. These TCRs' antigens remain unknown. The input for sequencing was cultured CD8+ T cells from PBMCs, taken from culture after CMV antigen stimulation. These receptors originate from a human donor in good health (CMV status not recorded). Some clones in this sample may be carry-over from other donors' samples. The CDR3 runs from the conserved cysteine through the conserved F or W. Each record gives: V gene, clone size, J gene, D gene, CDR3 DNA, CDR3 protein. The D gene is left open where the match is weak. Clone size is shown for a subset of rows, as once, few, many or a class of expanded clone.

TRBV5-4	.	TRBJ2-7	.	TGTGCCAGCAGCTTGGGAGTGTCAGGGGATTACGAGCAGTACTTC	CASSLGVSGDYEQYF
TRBV4-1	few	TRBJ2-7	TRBD1	TGCGCCAGCAGCCTGCAGGACAGGGAAATTTACGAGCAGTACTTC	CASSLQDREIYEQYF
TRBV7-6	many	TRBJ1-2	.	TGTGCCAGCAGCTTAGAGGCAGGGGCGAACTATGGCTACACCTTC	CASSLEAGANYGYTF
TRBV7-9	few	TRBJ1-4	TRBD1	TGTGCCAGCAGCAAGGACAGGGGGCCCGACGGCGGAGGAAAACTGTTTTTT	CASSKDRGPDGGGKLFF
TRBV6-8	.	TRBJ2-1	TRBD2	TGTGCCAGCAGTTACCCCAAGTTGACAGGGCTTAGCGGGGGGGTCTACAATGAGCAGTTCTTC	CASSYPKLTGLSGGVYNEQFF
TRBV12-3/TRBV12-4	.	TRBJ1-2	TRBD1	TGTGCCAGCAGCTTTACCGGGACAGACCTTAACTATGGCTACACCTTC	CASSFTGTDLNYGYTF
TRBV18	.	TRBJ1-6	.	TGTGCCAGCTCACCTGAGGGACATTTTAATTCACCCCTCCACTTT	CASSPEGHFNSPLHF
TRBV7-6	many	TRBJ1-5	.	TGTGCCAGCAGCTTAGGGGGACATCCTCAGCCCCAGCATTTT	CASSLGGHPQPQHF
TRBV7-4	.	TRBJ2-5	TRBD1	TGTGCCAGCAGCTTTGTCGGCCGGGACAGGGCTCGGGAGACCCAGTACTTC	CASSFVGRDRARETQYF
TRBV7-8	many	TRBJ2-7	.	TGTGCCAGCAGCCCTCAGGTGGGGGAGTCCTACGAGCAGTACTTC	CASSPQVGESYEQYF
TRBV18	many	TRBJ2-3	.	TGTGCCAGCTCACCAGAATTACTTAGCACAGATACGCAGTATTTT	CASSPELLSTDTQYF
TRBV7-9	few	TRBJ2-5	TRBD1	TGTGCCAGCAGCCTGACAGGGGCGGGAGAGACCCAGTACTTC	CASSLTGAGETQYF
TRBV12-5	.	TRBJ1-1	.	TGTGCTAGTGGTATCAGGGGCAGGGGCACTGAAGCTTTCTTT	CASGIRGRGTEAFF
TRBV6-2/TRBV6-3	few	TRBJ1-5	.	TGTGCCAGCAGTTACTCGACCGGGTTGCATCAGCCCCAGCATTTT	CASSYSTGLHQPQHF
TRBV11-2	few	TRBJ2-1	.	TGTGCCAGCAGCTCCTCAGGCTGGGGGCAGTTCTTC	CASSSSGWGQFF
TRBV4-1	few	TRBJ1-1	TRBD1	TGCGCCAGCACTGGCGGGACAGGGGCTTTCTTT	CASTGGTGAFF
TRBV6-6	.	TRBJ1-5	.	TGTGCCAGCAGTTACTCCGGGTATGGAGCCCCGAATCAGCCCCAGCATTTT	CASSYSGYGAPNQPQHF
TRBV12-5	many	TRBJ1-4	.	TGTGCTAGTGGAGATACCAGGGGACCTAATGAAAAACTGTTTTTT	CASGDTRGPNEKLFF
TRBV7-8	many	TRBJ1-5	.	TGTGCCAGCAGCTTGAACAGTGGCCATTATAGCAATCAGCCCCAGCATTTT	CASSLNSGHYSNQPQHF
TRBV7-8	many	TRBJ1-3	.	TGTGCCAGCAGCTTAGCGTCTGGAAACACCATATATTTT	CASSLASGNTIYF
TRBV2	.	TRBJ2-3	TRBD2	TGTGCCAGCACTGAATACCCGGGGCGGGGGATCACAGATACGCAGTATTTT	CASTEYPGRGITDTQYF
TRBV7-3	.	TRBJ2-1	.	TGTGCCAGCAGGGGGTCCCCCTACAATGAGCAGTTCTTC	CASRGSPYNEQFF
TRBV7-2	many	TRBJ1-2	.	TGTGCCAGCAGCTTAGGGTACAGGGATGGCTACACCTTC	CASSLGYRDGYTF
TRBV3-1	few	TRBJ1-1	.	TGTGCCAGCAGCCAAGATCTGGGAGATAACACTGAAGCTTTCTTT	CASSQDLGDNTEAFF
TRBV5-1	.	TRBJ1-1	.	TGCGCCAGCAGCTTGGCCAACGGGAGCCCGAGGGGCACTGAAGCTTTCTTT	CASSLANGSPRGTEAFF
TRBV12-3/TRBV12-4	.	TRBJ2-7	TRBD2	TGTGCCAGCAGTTTGACTAGCGCTGGCTACGAGCAGTACTTC	CASSLTSAGYEQYF
TRBV7-8	few	TRBJ2-7	TRBD1	TGTGCCAGCAGCTTTGGGACAGAGTACGAGCAGTACTTC	CASSFGTEYEQYF
TRBV6-1	few	TRBJ2-7	TRBD1	TGTGCCAGCAGTGAAGAAATGGGACAGGGATACGAGCAGTACTTC	CASSEEMGQGYEQYF
TRBV5-5	few	TRBJ1-1	.	TGTGCCAGCAGCTCGATACAGTTATTTAACACTGAAGCTTTCTTT	CASSSIQLFNTEAFF